These 19 T cell receptor beta chains were sequenced from one sample in a study of T cells after yellow fever vaccination. TCRdb itself ran the 5' RACE reads through MiXCR, one entry per CDR3 protein. Among over 70,000 distinct CDR3 sequences listed, 7.5% to 8% were seen once. The source material was CD8+ T cells sorted from PBMCs, sampled on the day of the yellow fever booster vaccination. The receptors shown here come from a man aged 25 to 40 who received the YFV17D yellow fever vaccine.

The chain has TRBV7-6 and TRBJ2-3; 7 nucleotides line up with TRBD2. Trimming took 4 bases from V and 4 from J; bases not matched to a gene: 8. Germline V gene lookup returns CDR1 SGHVS and CDR2 FNYEAQ. CDR3 length: 15 residues. The CDR3 region is CASSSVSGGSDTQYF. CDR3 in DNA: TGTGCCAGCAGCTCAGTATCGGGAGGTTCAGATACGCAGTATTTT.

This clonotype was detected a few times. CDR3 coding DNA: TGTGCCAGCAGCCCCCGGGAATCGCTCTACGAGCAGTACTTC. Protein product: CASSPRESLYEQYF. The chain recombines TRBV7-4 with TRBJ2-7, with D possibly TRBD2 on 5 matching bases. The CDR3 length is 14 residues. Germline V gene sequence: CDR1 SGHVT, CDR2 SQSDAQ. Trimming left V 5 bases short and J 3 bases short, with 14 bases between.

This clonotype was seen many times. The rearrangement uses TRBV12-3 or TRBV12-4 and TRBJ2-1; the D is unclear. V gave up 8 bases and J gave up 2 bases, with 13 bases separating them. There are 14 residues in the CDR3. CDR3 bases: TGTGCCAGCGCCTCCTCTACCACCTACAATGAGCAGTTCTTC. It specifies CASASSTTYNEQFF.

This clonotype was counted many times. CDR3 amino acids: CASSGGTQPSYNEQFF. CDR3 bases: TGTGCCAGCAGTGGGGGGACCCAACCTTCCTACAATGAGCAGTTCTTC. The rearrangement uses TRBV2 and TRBJ2-1; D possibly uses TRBD1 or TRBD2 (5 bases each). The germline V and J ends were trimmed by 4 bases and 1 base, with 14 bases remaining between them. Germline lookup yields CDR1 SNHLY and CDR2 FYNNEI. The CDR3 is 16 residues long.

For this clonotype: A much bigger clone sits one base away, suggesting this may be a read error. This chain uses TRBV28 with TRBJ2-1, with D possibly TRBD1 on 6 matching bases. Per the germline V gene, CDR1 is MDHEN and CDR2 is SYDVKM. The V gene lost 5 bases and the J gene lost 13 bases, with 18 bases spanning the gap. The CDR3 runs to 13 residues. CDR3 sequence: CASSKPDSRIQFF. The CDR3 DNA reads TGTGCCAGCAGTAAACCGGACAGCAGGATACAGTTCTTC. Full variable domain (remainder filled in from reference TRBV28 and TRBJ2-1): DVKVTQSSRYLVKRTGEKVFLECVQDMDHENMFWYRQDPGLGLRLIYFSYDVKMKEKGDIPEGYSVSREKKERFSLILESASTNQTSMYLCASSKPDSRIQFFGPGTRLTVL.

This clonotype was recorded at least ten times. The chain combines TRBV12-3 or TRBV12-4 with TRBJ2-3, with a possible D match to TRBD2 (5 bases). Trimming shortened V by 6 bases and J by 5 bases, and 12 bases separated the two germline ends. CDR3 size: 13 residues. CDR3 residues: CASSLILGDTQYF. The CDR3, as DNA: TGTGCCAGCAGCCTCATACTAGGAGATACGCAGTATTTT.

The chain is built from TRBV20-1 and TRBJ2-7; no definite D call. Trimming shortened V by 3 bases and J by 0 bases, and 6 bases separated the two germline ends. CDR3 length: 12 amino acids. Germline CDR1 reads DFQATT; CDR2 reads SNEGSKA (reference sequence). Written as DNA, the CDR3 is TGCAGTGCTAGGGTAAGCTCCTACGAGCAGTACTTC. Residues: CSARVSSYEQYF.

This chain links TRBV12-3 or TRBV12-4 with TRBJ2-7, with unresolved D. Trimming left V 0 bases short and J 2 bases short, with 8 bases between. CDR3 size: 14 residues. Here the CDR3 DNA reads TGTGCCAGCAGTTTAGCCCTTGGCACCTACGAGCAGTACTTC. This translates into CASSLALGTYEQYF.

The chain recombines TRBV19 with TRBJ2-2; unclear D gene. The CDR3 has 13 amino acids. Between the trimmed V and J ends, which lost 7 bases and 4 bases, there was a span of 10 bases. Germline V lookup: CDR1 LNHDA, CDR2 SQIVND (reference sequence). CDR3: CASTKGVTGELFF. In DNA, the CDR3 is TGTGCCAGTACTAAAGGAGTCACCGGGGAGCTGTTTTTT.

This clonotype turned up a few times. This chain connects TRBV15 to TRBJ1-1; no clear D. The CDR3 has 14 residues. In germline, CDR1 is LNHNV, CDR2 YYDKDF (reference sequence). V lost 5 bases to trimming and J lost 1 base, with 11 bases between them. This CDR3 reads CATSPTDENTEAFF. Written as DNA, the CDR3 is TGTGCCACCAGCCCGACGGATGAGAACACTGAAGCTTTCTTT.

V is TRBV6-2 or TRBV6-3 and J is TRBJ2-2; 8 bases agree with TRBD2. The V gene end was trimmed by 6 bases and the J gene end by 6 bases; junction bases not matched to a gene: 21. The CDR3 runs to 19 residues. Germline values: CDR1 MNHEY, CDR2 SVGEGT. Here the CDR3 DNA reads TGTGCCAGCAGAACACGGTACCTCACTAGCGGAGGGGGAGCCGGGGAGCTGTTTTTT. This codes for CASRTRYLTSGGGAGELFF.

This clonotype was seen at least ten times. The genes are TRBV6-5 and TRBJ2-3; no definite D call. The CDR3 is made up of 14 amino acids. Trimming stripped 0 bases from V and 0 bases from J, with 4 bases between. CDR1 and CDR2 from the germline V gene are MNHEY and SVGAGI. Here the CDR3 DNA reads TGTGCCAGCAGTTACTCAACCAGCACAGATACGCAGTATTTT. It translates to CASSYSTSTDTQYF.

This clonotype turned up a few times. CDR3 loop: CASSLVSVGEQFF. DNA for the CDR3: TGTGCCAGCAGCTTAGTAAGTGTGGGTGAGCAGTTCTTC. This chain joins TRBV11-2 and TRBJ2-1; D is unclear. The CDR3 spans 13 residues. Germline CDR1 SGHAT, CDR2 FQNNGV. V was cut by 1 base and J by 9 bases, with 10 bases left in between.

The genes are TRBV29-1 and TRBJ2-1, with D possibly TRBD2 on 6 matching bases. The germline gives CDR1 SQVTM, CDR2 ANQGSEA. This CDR3 contains 13 residues. With 2 bases removed from V and 4 bases from J, the gap between germline ends came to 9 bases. CDR3 nucleotide sequence: TGCAGCGTTGAATTCGGAGGGTACAATGAGCAGTTCTTC. Amino acid sequence: CSVEFGGYNEQFF.

The chain employs TRBV9 and TRBJ2-3, with 10 bases fitting TRBD2. CDR1 SGDLS and CDR2 YYNGEE come from the germline V gene. This CDR3 is built from 16 residues. The V gene end was trimmed by 2 bases and the J gene end by 2 bases; junction bases not matched to a gene: 5. CDR3 loop: CASSVVAGGITDTQYF. CDR3 in DNA: TGTGCCAGCAGCGTGGTAGCGGGAGGAATCACAGATACGCAGTATTTT.

The V and J genes are TRBV25-1 and TRBJ2-5; maybe TRBD2 (5 bases). The CDR3 length is 13 residues. V was trimmed by 0 bases and J by 7 bases, leaving 9 bases between them. Per germline, CDR1 MGHDK and CDR2 SYGVNS. The chain's CDR3 is CASSEYEGVTQYF. DNA of the CDR3: TGTGCCAGCAGTGAATATGAGGGAGTGACCCAGTACTTC.

This chain links TRBV18 with TRBJ1-3; possible D gene TRBD1, 6 bases. V was trimmed by 3 bases and J by 1 base, leaving 10 bases between them. The CDR3 is 15 residues long. CDR1 and CDR2 (germline): KGHSH, LQKENI. CDR3 region: CASSPGQSSGNTIYF. CDR3 sequence (DNA): TGTGCCAGCTCACCGGGACAATCGTCTGGAAACACCATATATTTT.

This chain connects TRBV7-9 to TRBJ1-2, with D perhaps matching TRBD1 (6 bases). The CDR3 is made up of 13 amino acids. Per germline, CDR1 SEHNR and CDR2 FQNEAQ (reference sequence). The V end lost 5 bases, the J end lost 4 bases, and 11 bases lay between the germline ends. The CDR3 reads CASSRDIIYGYTF. The CDR3 DNA reads as TGTGCCAGCAGCAGGGACATCATCTATGGCTACACCTTC.

This clonotype was counted many times. The chain carries TRBV20-1 and TRBJ2-7; D possibly corresponds to TRBD1 (6 bases). CDR3 length: 12 residues. With 3 bases removed from V and 6 bases from J, the gap between germline ends came to 12 bases. The V gene's germline CDR1 is DFQATT and CDR2 SNEGSKA (reference sequence). The CDR3 DNA sequence: TGCAGTGCTAGGGGGGCCGGTAGCGAGCAGTACTTC. Translating gives CSARGAGSEQYF.